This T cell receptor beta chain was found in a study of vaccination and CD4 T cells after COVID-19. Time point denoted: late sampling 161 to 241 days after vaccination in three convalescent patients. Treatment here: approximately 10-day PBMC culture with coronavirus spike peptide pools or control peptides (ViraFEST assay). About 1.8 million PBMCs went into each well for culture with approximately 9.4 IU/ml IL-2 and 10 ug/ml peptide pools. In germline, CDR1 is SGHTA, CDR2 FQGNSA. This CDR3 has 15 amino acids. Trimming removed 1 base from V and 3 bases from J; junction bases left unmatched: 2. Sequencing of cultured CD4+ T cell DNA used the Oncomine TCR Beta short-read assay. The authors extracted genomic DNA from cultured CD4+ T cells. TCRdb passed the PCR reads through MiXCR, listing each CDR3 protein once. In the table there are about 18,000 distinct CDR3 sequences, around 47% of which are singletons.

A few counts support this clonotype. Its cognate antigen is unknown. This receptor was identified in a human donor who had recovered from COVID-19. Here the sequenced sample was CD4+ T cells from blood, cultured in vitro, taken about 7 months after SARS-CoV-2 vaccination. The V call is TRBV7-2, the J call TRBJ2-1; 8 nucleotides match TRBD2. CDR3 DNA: TGTGCCAGCAGCTTAGACAGCGGGGGCTACAATGAGCAGTTCTTC. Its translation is CASSLDSGGYNEQFF.